A single TCR beta chain is shown here with its context. What it binds is not known. The CDR3 is 17 residues long. Germline CDR1 LNHDA, CDR2 SQIVND (reference sequence). Trimming stripped 3 bases from V and 2 bases from J, with 19 bases between. The sample belongs to a study of cytomegalovirus exposure and HLA in healthy donors. Study overall: The roughly 130 validation repertoires used the same platform as the approximately 700 first-cohort repertoires, a later analysis reported.

This table comes from immunoSEQ multiplex PCR, and its TCRdb copy is limited to in-frame clones, with some not included. Altogether tens of thousands of clones are present, 95% to 97% being singletons, with the ten largest covering roughly 1.6%. Study-wide results and caveats: Specificity for CMV antigens was confirmed in vitro for a few of the CMV-associated chains. Rarity characterized most TCR sequences, yet some public TCRs appeared in many donors. There were about 160 TCR beta chains listed as cytomegalovirus-associated.

Sequenced: PBMCs. The sequence was obtained from a woman between 18 and 29 years old in good health and CMV-seropositive. The chain has TRBV19 and TRBJ1-2; the D gene is possibly TRBD1 (5 bases). CDR3 sequence: CASSIPQRGIRNYGYTF. For the CDR3, the DNA is TGTGCCAGTAGTATCCCACAGCGGGGGATCCGAAACTATGGCTACACCTTC.